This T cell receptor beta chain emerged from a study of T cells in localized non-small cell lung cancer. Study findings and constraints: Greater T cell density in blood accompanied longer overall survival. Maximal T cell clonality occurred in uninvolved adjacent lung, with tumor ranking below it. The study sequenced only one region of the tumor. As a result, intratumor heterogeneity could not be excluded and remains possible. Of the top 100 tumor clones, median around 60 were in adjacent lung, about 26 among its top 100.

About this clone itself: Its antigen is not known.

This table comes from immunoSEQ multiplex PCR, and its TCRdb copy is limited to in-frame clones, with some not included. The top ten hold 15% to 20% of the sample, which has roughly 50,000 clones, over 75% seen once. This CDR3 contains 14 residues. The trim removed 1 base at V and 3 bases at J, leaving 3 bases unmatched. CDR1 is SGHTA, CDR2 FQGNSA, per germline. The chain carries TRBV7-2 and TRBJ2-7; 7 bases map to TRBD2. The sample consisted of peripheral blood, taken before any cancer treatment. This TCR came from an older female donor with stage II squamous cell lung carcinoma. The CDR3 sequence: CASSLGGTNYEQYF. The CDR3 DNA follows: TGTGCCAGCAGCTTAGGAGGGACTAACTACGAGCAGTACTTC.